A selection of T cell receptor beta chains follows, all from one sample in a study of glioma-infiltrating T cells. MiXCR, applied by TCRdb to the multiplex PCR reads, yields one record per CDR3 protein. The sample yields around 180,000 distinct CDR3 sequences, 43% seen once. Sequencing input: glioma tissue, nonneoplastic brain tissue, or PBMCs (not recorded which). Receptors originate from a human donor with low-grade glioma or glioblastoma, undergoing nonglioma brain surgery, or in good health (not recorded which). CDR3s include the opening cysteine and the closing phenylalanine or tryptophan. A D gene is named only where the DNA matches it firmly. Clone size, where shown, is once, few, many, or a class for clones that have expanded.

>.|TRBV6-4|TRBJ2-3|many
TGTGCCAGCGAGGCCGGAGCGACAGATACGCAGTATTTT
CASEAGATDTQYF
>TRBD2|TRBV3-1|TRBJ2-7|.
TGTGCCAGCAGCCTCGGACTAGCGGAGGATGCCTACGAGCAGTACTTC
CASSLGLAEDAYEQYF
>.|TRBV4-1|TRBJ2-5|many
TGCGCCAGCAGCCAAGGGACCAAAGAGACCCAGTACTTC
CASSQGTKETQYF
>.|TRBV18|TRBJ2-7|.
TGTGCCAGCTCACAGGGACGGAACTACGAGCAGTACTTC
CASSQGRNYEQYF
>TRBD2|TRBV4-1|TRBJ2-7|.
TGCGCCAGCAGCGAGGGGTCACTAGCGGGGTACTACGAGCAGTACTTC
CASSEGSLAGYYEQYF
>.|TRBV7-9|TRBJ2-1|few
TGTGCCAGCAGCTTAGCGGAGGTCTACAATGAGCAGTTCTTC
CASSLAEVYNEQFF
>.|TRBV4-2|TRBJ2-7|few
TGTGCCAGCAGCCAAGATAAGCAGGCAACCTACGAGCAGTACTTC
CASSQDKQATYEQYF
>.|TRBV11-2|TRBJ2-5|.
TGTGCCAGCAGCTTAGTTGGTAGTCTCCAAGAGACCGAGTACTTC
CASSLVGSLQETEYF
>.|TRBV20-1|TRBJ2-3|.
TGCAGTGCTAGAGATACTCGGTACACAGATAAGAAGTATTTT
CSARDTRYTDKKYF
>TRBD2|TRBV20-1|TRBJ2-5|.
TGCAGTGCTAGGGGACTAGCGGGAGCGTTGGAGACCCAGTACTTC
CSARGLAGALETQYF
>.|TRBV5-1|TRBJ2-3|.
TGCGCCAGCAGCTTGGTCGGGAGTGGAGATAAGCAGTATTTT
CASSLVGSGDKQYF
>.|TRBV15|TRBJ2-3|many
TGTGCCACCAGCAGTGAGGGTAGCACAGATACGCAGTATTTT
CATSSEGSTDTQYF
>.|TRBV7-6|TRBJ2-1|.
TGTGCCAGCAGCTTAGTCAGGGGTTGGTTGGATGAGCAGTTCTTC
CASSLVRGWLDEQFF
>.|TRBV4-1|TRBJ2-5|many
TGCGCCAGCAGCCAAGATAACCGCAAAGAGACCCAGTACTTC
CASSQDNRKETQYF
>.|TRBV18|TRBJ1-2|many
TGTGCCAGCTCTGAGACTAACTATGGCTACACCTTC
CASSETNYGYTF
>TRBD1|TRBV20-1|TRBJ2-4|.
TGCAGTCCCCCCGGGGACAGGGCAAACATTCAGTACTTC
CSPPGDRANIQYF
>.|TRBV11-2|TRBJ2-3|few
TGTGCCAGCAGCTTAGTCGCGGCGAGCACAGATACGCAGTATTTT
CASSLVAASTDTQYF
>.|TRBV30|TRBJ2-1|few
TGTGCCTGGAATTCCCTAGACGGTGTTGTGCAGTTCTTC
CAWNSLDGVVQFF
>.|TRBV29-1|TRBJ2-1|.
TGCAGCGCGAGACAGCGAAATGAGCAGTTCTTC
CSARQRNEQFF
>.|TRBV2|TRBJ1-6|once
TGTGCCAGCAGTCAAGCGCTTCAAGGGTATAATTCACCCCTCCACTTT
CASSQALQGYNSPLHF
>.|TRBV5-1|TRBJ2-3|.
TGCGCCAGCAGGCGCGGGGACCCAGCAGATACGCAGTATTTT
CASRRGDPADTQYF
>.|TRBV19|TRBJ2-7|once
TGTGCCAGTATTATAGATTTAAAACGCGGCTACGAGCAGTACTTC
CASIIDLKRGYEQYF
>.|TRBV2|TRBJ1-5|many
TGTGCCAGCAGTGACAGTAGCAATCAGCCCCAGCATTTT
CASSDSSNQPQHF
>TRBD2|TRBV28|TRBJ2-1|many
TGTGCCAGCAGTTTAGCGGGAGGGCCGTTCTTC
CASSLAGGPFF
>.|TRBV12-3/TRBV12-4|TRBJ2-3|few
TGTGCCAGCAGTATAGCCGGCTTGTTAGAATTCGGGACAGATACGCAGTATTTT
CASSIAGLLEFGTDTQYF
>.|TRBV12-3/TRBV12-4|TRBJ2-7|few
TGTGCCAGCAGTTTTACCGCTTACGAGCAGTACTTC
CASSFTAYEQYF
>.|TRBV6-6|TRBJ2-1|.
TGTGCCAGAAGTTTCCTCGGTAATGAGCAGTTCTTC
CARSFLGNEQFF
>.|TRBV20-1|TRBJ2-7|.
TGCAGTGCTGCCTCTACCGAAGAGCAGTACTTC
CSAASTEEQYF
>.|TRBV6-2/TRBV6-3|TRBJ2-1|.
TGTGCCAGCACTCCCAGGCATCCCGGGAGCCGGGTTGGGGGCTCCGAGCAGTTCTTC
CASTPRHPGSRVGGSEQFF
>TRBD1|TRBV7-9|TRBJ1-5|many
TGTGCCAGCAGCCCGGGGACAGGGAGTAATCAGCCCCAGCATTTT
CASSPGTGSNQPQHF
>TRBD1|TRBV19|TRBJ1-4|few
TGTGCCAGTAGTACTACGGGACAGGCAGAAAAACTGTTTTTT
CASSTTGQAEKLFF
>TRBD1|TRBV6-1|TRBJ2-7|many
TGTGCCAGCAGTTATTTGAGGGTTGGACAGGGAGACGAGCAGTACTTC
CASSYLRVGQGDEQYF
>.|TRBV15|TRBJ2-3|many
TGTGCCACCAGCAGAGATTTAGCTGGCACAGATACGCAGTATTTT
CATSRDLAGTDTQYF
>TRBD2|TRBV2|TRBJ2-7|.
TGTGCCAGCAGATGGACTAGCGGGAGGGACGAGCAGTACTTC
CASRWTSGRDEQYF
>TRBD2|TRBV6-9|TRBJ2-1|.
TGTGCCAGCAATTACGGGACTAGAGGGAGTCTCTCCTACAATGAGCAGTTCTTC
CASNYGTRGSLSYNEQFF
>TRBD2|TRBV7-6|TRBJ2-7|.
TGCGCCAGCAGCTTGACTAGCGGACCACAATACGAGCAGTACTTC
CASSLTSGPQYEQYF
>.|TRBV12-3/TRBV12-4|TRBJ2-1|.
TGTGCCAGCAGTTTAGTAAGGCAGGACAATGAGCAGTTCTTC
CASSLVRQDNEQFF
>.|TRBV15|TRBJ2-5|.
TGTGCCACCAGCATGCCAAGTGGGCAGGGGGGGCAAGAGACCCAGTACTTC
CATSMPSGQGGQETQYF
>.|TRBV19|TRBJ1-5|few
TGTGCCAGCCTCCCGGGCGGGGACCTCAATCAGCCCCAGCATTTT
CASLPGGDLNQPQHF
>.|TRBV2|TRBJ1-1|few
TGTGCCAGCAGTGAAGCCGCGCAACCAGGTACTGAAGCTTTCTTT
CASSEAAQPGTEAFF
>TRBD2|TRBV19|TRBJ2-1|.
TGTGCCAGTAGCGGACTAGCGGGAGAAAATGAGCAGTTCTTC
CASSGLAGENEQFF
>.|TRBV15|TRBJ2-5|many
TGTGCCACCAGCAGACCCCCAGAGACCCAGTACTTC
CATSRPPETQYF
>TRBD2|TRBV6-2/TRBV6-3|TRBJ2-5|few
TGTGCCAGCGAATCGGGGGGAGCAGAGACCCAGTACTTC
CASESGGAETQYF
>.|TRBV6-1|TRBJ1-1|many
TGTGCCAGCAGTGAAGCTCTTGTGAACAGCGGTGAAGCTTTCTTT
CASSEALVNSGEAFF
>TRBD2|TRBV3-1|TRBJ2-7|.
TGTGCCAGCAGCCAAACCCGGACTAGACGACCTAACGAGCAGTACTTC
CASSQTRTRRPNEQYF